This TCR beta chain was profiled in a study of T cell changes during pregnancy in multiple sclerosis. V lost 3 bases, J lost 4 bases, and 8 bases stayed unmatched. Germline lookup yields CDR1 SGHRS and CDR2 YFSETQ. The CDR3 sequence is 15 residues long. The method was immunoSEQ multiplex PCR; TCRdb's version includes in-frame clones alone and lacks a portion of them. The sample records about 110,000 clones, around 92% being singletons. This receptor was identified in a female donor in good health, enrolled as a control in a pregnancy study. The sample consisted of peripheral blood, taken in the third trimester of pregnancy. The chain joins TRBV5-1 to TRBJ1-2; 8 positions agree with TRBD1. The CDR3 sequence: CASSSQRTGGYGYTF. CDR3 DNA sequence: TGCGCCAGCAGCTCCCAACGAACAGGGGGCTATGGCTACACCTTC.